These 6 T cell receptor beta chains originate from one sample sequenced in a study of a mutant IDH1 vaccine in newly diagnosed glioma. Clones were sequenced by immunoSEQ multiplex PCR, and TCRdb holds only the in-frame ones, with some missing. The sample lists approximately 50,000 clones, around 85% seen once, with 1.6% in the top ten. The sample's time point: week 35, safety follow-up. With topical imiquimod, each dose of the vaccine consisted of 300 ug of mutant IDH1 20-mer peptide. Antigen specificity for these receptors is unknown. Sequenced material: PBMCs, taken from a glioma patient whose treatment included an IDH1 peptide vaccine. These receptors originate from a man in his forties or fifties with glioma.

This chain joins TRBV5-1 and TRBJ1-4, with TRBD1 as a possible D gene (5 bases). V lost 2 bases, J lost 8 bases, and 16 bases lay in between. The CDR3 totals 15 residues. CDR1 and CDR2 (germline): SGHRS, YFSETQ. CDR3: CASSFNTGAGEKLFF. The CDR3 DNA sequence: TGCGCCAGCAGCTTCAACACCGGGGCGGGCGAAAAACTGTTTTTT.

V usage is TRBV6-5 and J usage is TRBJ1-1; 9 bases map to TRBD1. The germline gives CDR1 MNHEY, CDR2 SVGAGI. CDR3 length: 15 residues. With V trimmed by 3 bases and J by 2 bases, 4 bases remained unmatched. The CDR3 is CASSYDRGINTEAFF. The DNA of the CDR3 is TGTGCCAGCAGTTATGACAGGGGGATCAACACTGAAGCTTTCTTT.

This clone was picked up a small number of times. The CDR3 here is CASSTTLRQGWTEAFF. The DNA for the CDR3 is TGTGCCAGTAGTACCACGCTCCGACAGGGTTGGACTGAAGCTTTCTTT. This chain links TRBV19 with TRBJ1-1, with 7 bases lining up with TRBD1. Germline trimming cut 4 bases from V and 5 bases from J; bases unmatched to any gene: 13. The CDR3 is 16 amino acids. The germline CDR1 and CDR2 sequences are LNHDA and SQIVND (reference sequence).

The chain uses TRBV2 and TRBJ2-7; D might be TRBD1 or TRBD2, each matching 6 bases. V was pared by 4 bases and J by 3 bases, with 13 bases between. This CDR3 is 14 amino acids long. The germline gives CDR1 SNHLY, CDR2 FYNNEI. The CDR3, as DNA: TGTGCCAGCAGTGCGGGGGACACAAGCTACGAGCAGTACTTC. Residues: CASSAGDTSYEQYF.

The chain employs TRBV6-1 and TRBJ2-2; tentatively, D is TRBD1 (6 bases). Trimming removed 0 bases from V and 0 bases from J, with 11 bases in between. This CDR3 region has 17 residues. The germline gives CDR1 MNHNS, CDR2 SASEGT. As DNA, the CDR3 is TGTGCCAGCAGTGAAGCGCTGGGGGCGGCGAACACCGGGGAGCTGTTTTTT. Translating gives CASSEALGAANTGELFF.

This clone was observed once. This chain uses TRBV10-2 with TRBJ2-5; 7 bases agree with TRBD2. The CDR3 covers 12 residues. J lost 5 bases, V lost 7 bases, and 4 bases had no gene match. Germline CDR1 is WSHSY and CDR2 is SAAADI. The CDR3 spells CASTGGSETQYF. CDR3 in DNA: TGCGCCAGCACGGGCGGGAGCGAGACCCAGTACTTC.